One sample yielded the 18 T cell receptor beta chains listed below, sequenced in a study of CD8 T cells in Susac syndrome (dated by TCRdb to the late 2010s). The method behind the library was the immunoSEQ multiplex PCR assay. RNA was extracted using the RNeasy kit, and roughly 0.5 to 1 microgram was reverse transcribed with random hexamers. The raw public reads went through TCRdb reprocessing: fastp at Q25, MiXCR clone calling, in-frame beta chains kept. Each entry is one CDR3 protein sequence, shown with its most common DNA and genes. A total of some 190,000 distinct CDR3 sequences appear in this sample, 85% to 95% of them only once. The top ten clonotypes cover about 0.095% of the sample. Sequencing was done on a sample of CD4+ T cells from PBMCs. All receptors come from a human donor in good health.

This clonotype was observed a handful of times. V usage is TRBV2 and J usage is TRBJ2-5; tentative D call: TRBD1 (6 bases). Trimming cost V 5 bases and J 4 bases, with 8 bases left between them. Per the germline V gene, CDR1 is SNHLY and CDR2 is FYNNEI. The CDR3 has 12 amino acids. This CDR3 is CASSIRGETQYF. CDR3 sequence (DNA): TGTGCCAGCAGTATCAGGGGAGAGACCCAGTACTTC.

CDR3 sequence: CASSGDHRVGDGETQYF. In nucleotides, the CDR3 is TGTGCCAGCAGCGGCGACCACAGGGTCGGTGACGGCGAGACCCAGTACTTC. V and J are TRBV28 and TRBJ2-5; D possibly corresponds to TRBD1 (6 bases). The germline V gene encodes CDR1 MDHEN and CDR2 SYDVKM. This CDR3 has 17 residues. The V end was cut by 6 bases, the J end by 5 bases, with 25 bases between.

The rearrangement uses TRBV6-6 and TRBJ1-1, with D possibly TRBD1 on 6 matching bases. CDR1 and CDR2 (germline): MNHNY, SVGAGI (reference sequence). This CDR3 has 15 residues. Trimming shortened V by 6 bases and J by 0 bases, and 14 bases separated the two germline ends. CDR3 in amino acids: CASRTGQRVNTEAFF. The CDR3 DNA reads as TGTGCCAGCAGAACAGGGCAGAGGGTGAACACTGAAGCTTTCTTT.

This chain's CDR3 is CASSEGNEQFF. The DNA for the CDR3 is TGTGCCAGCAGCGAGGGAAATGAGCAGTTCTTC. The chain uses TRBV3-1 and TRBJ2-1; D possibly corresponds to TRBD2 (5 bases). The germline CDR1 and CDR2 sequences are LGHDT and YNNKEL (reference sequence). The CDR3 is 11 amino acids. Trimming left V 5 bases short and J 7 bases short, with 6 bases between.

This sequence joins TRBV20-1 and TRBJ2-3; 9 bases line up with TRBD2. V was clipped by 5 bases and J by 1 base; unmatched bases: 4. The length of the CDR3 is 14 residues. CDR1 is DFQATT and CDR2 is SNEGSKA in the germline V gene (reference sequence). The CDR3 nucleotides are TGCAGTGCTCCTAGCGGGGATGGCACAGATACGCAGTATTTT. Translated, it gives CSAPSGDGTDTQYF.

The genes are TRBV29-1 and TRBJ1-2; TRBD1 matches 8 bases. With V trimmed by 8 bases and J by 2 bases, 13 bases remained unmatched. Germline loops: CDR1 SQVTM, CDR2 ANQGSEA. This CDR3 spans 15 amino acids. In DNA, the CDR3 is TGCAGCCATTCTGGGACAGGTGCCGACAACTATGGCTACACCTTC. This translates into CSHSGTGADNYGYTF.

This rearrangement joins TRBV20-1 to TRBJ2-7, with D maybe TRBD1 (6 bases). Between the trimmed V and J ends, which lost 6 bases and 4 bases, there was a span of 16 bases. CDR3 length equals 13 residues. Looked up from germline, CDR1 is DFQATT and CDR2 is SNEGSKA (reference sequence). This chain's CDR3 is CSAGRGSVYEQYV. The CDR3 region has the DNA TGCAGTGCGGGTAGGGGGAGCGTATACGAGCAGTACGTC.

CDR3: CASSFGQGRETQYF. The CDR3 DNA reads as TGTGCCAGCAGTTTTGGTCAGGGTAGGGAGACCCAGTACTTC. V usage is TRBV28 and J usage is TRBJ2-5; perhaps TRBD1 as D (5 bases). The ends were cut back, 3 bases at V and 5 bases at J, with 13 bases in the middle. The V gene's germline CDR1 is MDHEN and CDR2 SYDVKM. The CDR3 has 14 residues.

The chain uses TRBV5-8 and TRBJ2-6, with TRBD2 as a possible D gene (5 bases). Germline CDR1 reads SGHTS; CDR2 reads YDEGEE. This CDR3 is built from 19 residues. V lost 1 base, J lost 2 bases, and 19 bases lay in between. CDR3 amino acids: CASSLKQRTVTPGANVLTF. The CDR3 nucleotides read TGTGCCAGCAGCTTGAAACAGAGGACTGTGACGCCTGGGGCCAACGTCCTGACTTTC.

In its sample, this clonotype was seen once. The gene calls are TRBV6-2 or TRBV6-3 and TRBJ1-5; D is uncertain. Germline CDR1 MNHEY, CDR2 SVGEGT. The ends were cut back, 6 bases at V and 9 bases at J, with 12 bases in the middle. The CDR3 has 12 amino acids. The CDR3 reads CASRPPQSPQHF. DNA for the CDR3: TGTGCCAGCAGGCCCCCCCAATCGCCCCAGCATTTT.

The CDR3 sequence is CASSQDEDNEQFF. CDR3 bases: TGCGCCAGCAGCCAAGACGAGGACAATGAGCAGTTCTTC. V and J are TRBV4-1 and TRBJ2-1, with unresolved D. This CDR3 is built from 13 residues. Germline V gene data show CDR1 as MGHRA and CDR2 as YSYEKL. Trimming shortened V by 0 bases and J by 5 bases, and 5 bases separated the two germline ends.

The chain recombines TRBV3-1 with TRBJ2-5, with 7 bases matching TRBD1. V dropped 1 base and J dropped 2; count of bases not matched to a gene: 7. Per germline, CDR1 LGHDT and CDR2 YNNKEL (reference sequence). CDR3 size: 16 residues. The CDR3 is CASSQVRETGQETQYF. The CDR3 DNA follows: TGTGCCAGCAGCCAAGTTAGGGAGACAGGGCAAGAGACCCAGTACTTC.

The chain employs TRBV28 and TRBJ2-7, with a tentative D call TRBD1 (7 bases). CDR1 and CDR2 (germline): MDHEN, SYDVKM. Trimming removed 3 bases at V and 4 bases at J, with 10 bases between. The CDR3 runs to 13 residues. The CDR3 DNA is TGTGCCAGCAGTTTGGGGGGACAGTACGAGCAGTACGTC. This encodes CASSLGGQYEQYV.

The genes are TRBV4-3 and TRBJ1-1, with 9 nucleotides matching TRBD1. The CDR3 is 12 residues long. Germline trimming cut 3 bases from V and 8 bases from J; bases unmatched to any gene: 1. Germline lookup yields CDR1 LGHNA and CDR2 YSLEER. The CDR3, as DNA: TGCGCCAGCAGCCAGGGACAGGGCGAAGCTTTCTTT. As protein: CASSQGQGEAFF.

The table lists this clonotype with a count of one. The chain couples TRBV20-1 to TRBJ2-3; D uncertain. The V and J ends lost 6 bases and 6 bases respectively, with 10 bases between them. The germline CDR1 and CDR2 sequences are DFQATT and SNEGSKA (reference sequence). The CDR3 runs 11 residues. DNA of the CDR3: TGCAGTGCAGGGATTGAGGATACGCAGTATTTT. Translating gives CSAGIEDTQYF.

The chain links TRBV28 to TRBJ1-2; TRBD1 agrees at 8 bases. The germline gives CDR1 MDHEN, CDR2 SYDVKM. This CDR3 has 14 residues. J gave up 4 bases and V 6 bases, and 7 bases lay outside the gene matches. The CDR3 is CASRRPGQAYGYTF. Here the CDR3 DNA reads TGTGCCAGCAGACGACCGGGACAGGCCTATGGCTACACCTTC.

The chain uses TRBV29-1 and TRBJ2-1, with D maybe TRBD1 (6 bases). The CDR3 is 12 residues long. In germline, CDR1 is SQVTM, CDR2 ANQGSEA. The ends were cut back, 6 bases at V and 6 bases at J, with 12 bases in the middle. CDR3 sequence: CSVAQGSNEQFF. In nucleotides, the CDR3 is TGCAGCGTGGCACAGGGTAGCAATGAGCAGTTCTTC.

This clonotype was counted a few times. The DNA for the CDR3 is TGTGCCAGCAGCTTGCTAGCGGGGGGCACAGATACGCAGTATTTT. This sequence encodes CASSLLAGGTDTQYF. The genes are TRBV7-8 and TRBJ2-3, with 10 bases that match TRBD2. Germline trimming cut 3 bases from V and 1 base from J; bases unmatched to any gene: 1. In germline, CDR1 is SGHVS, CDR2 FQNEAQ. The CDR3 loop spans 15 amino acids.